The rows below give T cell receptor beta chains drawn from one sample of a study of T cell repertoires in cytomegalovirus infection. TCRdb processed the reads anew with MiXCR; each CDR3 protein has one entry. The sample shows roughly 100,000 distinct CDR3 sequences, 15% to 20% of them seen only once. The sequenced material came from PBMCs. The receptors derive from a human donor in good health (CMV status not recorded). Some clones in this sample may be carry-over from other donors' samples. Both conserved end residues are part of each CDR3. D genes are given only for firm matches. Some rows have no size entry. The others give once, few or many, or a class for an expanded clone.

>TRBV11-2|many|TRBJ2-7|.
CASSLGAGPYEQYF
TGTGCCAGCAGCTTAGGTGCCGGACCCTACGAGCAGTACTTC
>TRBV25-1|.|TRBJ2-3|.
CASSELEDTQYF
TGTGCCAGCAGTGAATTGGAGGATACGCAGTATTTT
>TRBV7-2|many|TRBJ2-2|TRBD2
CASSSAGFNTGELFF
TGTGCCAGCAGCTCAGCGGGGTTCAACACCGGGGAGCTGTTTTTT
>TRBV7-2|many|TRBJ1-1|.
CASSMTRGGTEAFF
TGTGCCAGCAGCATGACCCGGGGAGGGACTGAAGCTTTCTTT
>TRBV5-6|.|TRBJ2-7|.
CASSVGRGSYEQYF
TGTGCCAGCAGCGTCGGACGGGGCTCCTACGAGCAGTACTTC
>TRBV30|few|TRBJ1-5|.
CAWSAGTINQPQHF
TGTGCCTGGAGTGCCGGGACTATCAATCAGCCCCAGCATTTT
>TRBV6-1|.|TRBJ2-7|.
CASSGWGAPYEQYF
TGTGCCAGCAGTGGCTGGGGGGCACCCTACGAGCAGTACTTC
>TRBV7-2|few|TRBJ2-3|TRBD2
CASSLAERGAGIDTQYF
TGTGCCAGCAGCTTAGCGGAGCGGGGGGCGGGTATAGATACGCAGTATTTT
>TRBV7-2|many|TRBJ2-5|TRBD2
CASSPLAGAPETQYF
TGTGCCAGCAGCCCTCTAGCGGGGGCCCCAGAGACCCAGTACTTC
>TRBV7-2|.|TRBJ2-7|TRBD1
CASSRGTGDEQYF
TGTGCCAGCAGCCGCGGGACAGGGGACGAGCAGTACTTC
>TRBV5-6|many|TRBJ1-2|.
CASSAGLNYGYTF
TGTGCCAGCAGCGCGGGACTTAACTATGGCTACACCTTC
>TRBV18|.|TRBJ2-5|TRBD2
CASSPRTSGGLGQETQYF
TGTGCCAGCTCACCAAGGACTAGCGGGGGGCTCGGCCAAGAGACCCAGTACTTC
>TRBV7-6|.|TRBJ1-2|.
CASSSERTGYGYTF
TGTGCCAGCAGTTCCGAACGGACGGGGTATGGCTACACCTTC
>TRBV4-2|few|TRBJ2-7|TRBD2
CASSQLLAGANEQYF
TGTGCCAGCAGCCAGCTACTAGCGGGGGCAAACGAGCAGTACTTC
>TRBV15|.|TRBJ1-2|.
CATSREGVSYGYTF
TGTGCCACCAGCAGAGAAGGGGTTTCCTATGGCTACACCTTC
>TRBV11-1|few|TRBJ1-1|.
CASSREMNTEAFF
TGTGCCAGCAGCCGTGAGATGAACACTGAAGCTTTCTTT
>TRBV7-2|many|TRBJ2-1|TRBD2
CASSVSGGRVNEQFF
TGTGCCAGCAGCGTTAGCGGGGGTCGGGTCAATGAGCAGTTCTTC
>TRBV4-1|many|TRBJ2-1|TRBD2
CASSQERGAVYNEQFF
TGCGCCAGCAGCCAAGAGCGGGGGGCCGTTTACAATGAGCAGTTCTTC
>TRBV28|many|TRBJ2-3|.
CASSFPPATDTQYF
TGTGCCAGCAGTTTCCCCCCGGCCACAGATACGCAGTATTTT
>TRBV7-2|many|TRBJ1-2|TRBD1
CASSPTTGAHGYTF
TGTGCCAGCAGCCCAACAACAGGGGCTCATGGCTACACCTTC
>TRBV2|few|TRBJ1-5|TRBD1
CASNQQTGVQPQHF
TGTGCCAGCAACCAACAGACAGGGGTTCAGCCCCAGCATTTT
>TRBV10-3|few|TRBJ2-3|.
CAISVGLSTDTQYF
TGTGCCATCAGTGTCGGACTAAGCACAGATACGCAGTATTTT